The 10 T cell receptor beta chains presented below share a single source sample, sequenced in a study of graft-versus-host responses after intestinal transplantation. Roughly 200,000 CFSE-labeled responder cells were plated with roughly 200,000 irradiated, violet-dye-labeled stimulator cells. Here immunoSEQ multiplex PCR was the method, and the copy in TCRdb shows in-frame clones only, minus some. The repertoire holds around 13,000 clones, with 30% as singletons. Sequenced here: alloreactive CD8+ T cells from a mixed lymphocyte reaction culture, sampled before intestinal transplant. Subset indicated: CFSE-low proliferating T cells sorted from roughly six-day pre-transplant mixed lymphocyte reaction (GvH or HvG direction). The source of these receptors is a human patient who received an intestinal transplant.

Judged by abundance, this clone is large. The chain carries TRBV6-1 and TRBJ2-2; 8 bases line up with TRBD1. This CDR3 is 16 amino acids long. Per the germline V gene, CDR1 is MNHNS and CDR2 is SASEGT. Losses at the gene ends were 2 bases for V and 1 base for J; bases not matched to a gene: 3. The CDR3 loop reads CASSERTGRNTGELFF. CDR3 nucleotide sequence: TGTGCCAGCAGTGAAAGGACAGGGAGGAACACCGGGGAGCTGTTTTTT.

The sample holds a few counts of this clone. CDR3 nucleotides: TGTGCCAGCAGCGTAGGGGCGGGGCTGGCGGAGACCCAGTACTTC. Protein sequence: CASSVGAGLAETQYF. This chain links TRBV9 with TRBJ2-5; possible D gene TRBD2, 6 bases. The CDR3 length is 15 residues. Germline values: CDR1 SGDLS, CDR2 YYNGEE. Trimming left V 0 bases short and J 5 bases short, with 14 bases between.

There are a few counts of this clone. This chain links TRBV5-1 with TRBJ2-1; TRBD1 is a possible D gene (6 bases). Between the trimmed V and J ends, which lost 2 bases and 0 bases, there was a span of 6 bases. Germline V gene lookup returns CDR1 SGHRS and CDR2 YFSETQ. The CDR3 contains 14 residues. The DNA of the CDR3 is TGCGCCAGCAGCTTCAGGGGCTCCTACAATGAGCAGTTCTTC. Protein sequence: CASSFRGSYNEQFF.

The rearrangement joins TRBV5-4 to TRBJ2-7, with no clear D. Germline lookup yields CDR1 SGHNT and CDR2 YYREEE (reference sequence). The CDR3 consists of 12 residues. Between the trimmed V and J ends, which lost 0 bases and 5 bases, there was a span of 6 bases. The CDR3 here is CASSLALDEQYF. In nucleotides, the CDR3 is TGTGCCAGCAGCTTGGCCTTGGACGAGCAGTACTTC.

This clone was seen a few times. The rearrangement joins TRBV9 to TRBJ1-1; 8 bases are a match to TRBD1. After removal of 3 bases from V and 6 bases from J, the junction contained 7 bases not matched to a gene. This CDR3 has 14 amino acids. The V gene's germline CDR1 is SGDLS and CDR2 YYNGEE. The CDR3 coding sequence is TGTGCCAGCAGCGAACCAGGGGGCAAGGCTGAAGCTTTCTTT. It translates to CASSEPGGKAEAFF. The full variable domain, completed using reference TRBV9 and TRBJ1-1, is DSGVTQTPKHLITATGQRVTLRCSPRSGDLSVYWYQQSLDQGLQFLIQYYNGEERAKGNILERFSAQQFPDLHSELNLSSLELGDSALYFCASSEPGGKAEAFFGQGTRLTVV.

The rearrangement uses TRBV21-1 and TRBJ2-1; the D call TRBD2 from the table was never checked on the DNA. TRBV21-1 is a pseudogene. There are 20 residues in the CDR3. The CDR3 here is CASSKARARGGQVRVNEQFF. The CDR3 coding sequence is TGTGCCAGCAGCAAAGCGCGTGCTAGGGGGGGCCAGGTTAGAGTAAATGAGCAGTTCTTC.

The chain has TRBV9 and TRBJ2-3; D is possibly TRBD1 or TRBD2 (5 bases each). The CDR3 length is 19 residues. V lost 0 bases to trimming and J lost 2 bases, with 22 bases between them. Germline V lookup: CDR1 SGDLS, CDR2 YYNGEE. The CDR3 bases are TGTGCCAGCAGCGTAGAGGGGCCCGTAGGGACGGGACCCACAGATACGCAGTATTTT. This encodes CASSVEGPVGTGPTDTQYF.

The CDR3 bases are TGTGCCAGCAGCTTTACGACTAGCGGAACATACGAGCAGTACTTC. Its protein is CASSFTTSGTYEQYF. The chain couples TRBV6-1 to TRBJ2-7, with 9 bases matching TRBD2. The CDR3 is 15 amino acids. CDR1 and CDR2 (germline): MNHNS, SASEGT. The junction had 10 bases not matched to a gene; V was cut back by 6 bases and J by 4 bases.

Only a few counts were recorded for this clone. The chain uses TRBV5-6 and TRBJ2-5; the D call may be TRBD1 or TRBD2 (5 bases each). The better agreement between TRBJ2-7 and the DNA end casts doubt on the J call. This CDR3 contains 14 residues. Germline V gene lookup returns CDR1 SGHDT and CDR2 YYEEEE. CDR3 in DNA: TGTGCCAGCAGGTCCAGGGAGCGCCCCTACGAGCAGTACTTC. This codes for CASRSRERPYEQYF.

The gene calls are TRBV10-3 and TRBJ2-5; TRBD1 is a possible D gene (6 bases). The CDR3 covers 15 residues. Trimming stripped 6 bases from V and 5 bases from J, with 19 bases between. CDR1 is ENHRY and CDR2 is SYGVKD in the germline V gene. CDR3 sequence reads: CAISIHRTVSETQYF. CDR3 nucleotide sequence: TGTGCCATCAGCATACACCGGACAGTTTCCGAGACCCAGTACTTC.